The 29 T cell receptor beta chains presented below share a single source sample, sequenced in a study of T cell responses to AZD1222 COVID-19 vaccine. Some clones are missing from TCRdb's copy, which holds only in-frame ones; the method was immunoSEQ multiplex PCR. The top ten clones hold 3.1% of a sample with 90,000 to 120,000 clones, around 90% of them seen once. The sample here was peripheral blood, taken on day 0 of MenACWY control vaccination. The source is an adult in good health.

The J gene is TRBJ2-2, the V gene TRBV6-5; 11 bases align to TRBD1. J was trimmed by 7 bases and V by 7 bases; bases with no gene match: 5. Germline V gene lookup returns CDR1 MNHEY and CDR2 SVGAGI. The CDR3 has 14 amino acids. The CDR3 DNA is TGTGCCAGCAAAGGACAGGGGGCCGGCGGGGAGCTGTTTTTT. This sequence encodes CASKGQGAGGELFF.

The chain uses TRBV7-9 and TRBJ1-1; D is undetermined. The ends were cut back, 5 bases at V and 6 bases at J, with 7 bases in the middle. CDR3 length equals 11 residues. Germline values: CDR1 SEHNR, CDR2 FQNEAQ (reference sequence). CDR3 DNA sequence: TGTGCCAGCAGCCTCCCCTCTGAAGCTTTCTTT. This sequence encodes CASSLPSEAFF.

The chain employs TRBV19 and TRBJ2-3; 7 bases map to TRBD1. The length of the CDR3 is 14 residues. The trim removed 6 bases at V and 3 bases at J, leaving 6 bases unmatched. Germline values: CDR1 LNHDA, CDR2 SQIVND (reference sequence). CDR3 protein: CASSLGTVTDTQYF. The CDR3 coding sequence is TGTGCCAGTAGCCTCGGGACAGTAACAGATACGCAGTATTTT.

The V gene is TRBV5-4, the J gene TRBJ2-2, with 10 bases matching TRBD2. Germline assignment: CDR1 SGHNT and CDR2 YYREEE (reference sequence). After removal of 4 bases from V and 4 bases from J, the junction contained 10 bases not matched to a gene. CDR3 length: 17 residues. The DNA of the CDR3 is TGTGCCAGCAGCCCCCCAGCGGGGGGGCCGGGCACCGGGGAGCTGTTTTTT. This translates into CASSPPAGGPGTGELFF. Drawing the rest from reference TRBV5-4 and TRBJ2-2, the complete variable domain is ETGVTQSPTHLIKTRGQQVTLRCSSQSGHNTVSWYQQALGQGPQFIFQYYREEENGRGNFPPRFSGLQFPNYSSELNVNALELDDSALYLCASSPPAGGPGTGELFFGEGSRLTVL.

The chain links TRBV21-1 to TRBJ1-2. TRBV21-1 is termed a pseudogene. The CDR3 runs 15 residues. The CDR3 spells CASSKGQGGDYGYTF. CDR3 in DNA: TGTGCCAGCAGCAAAGGACAGGGAGGGGACTATGGCTACACCTTC.

This clone was seen more than once but under ten times. The CDR3 region is CASSLTASYEQYF. CDR3 in DNA: TGTGCCAGCAGTTTAACAGCATCCTACGAGCAGTACTTC. The chain couples TRBV12-3 or TRBV12-4 to TRBJ2-7; D ambiguous. The length of the CDR3 is 13 residues. Trimming pared 2 bases from V and 1 base from J, leaving 6 bases between.

The V call is TRBV11-2, the J call TRBJ1-6, with D hard to call. Germline CDR1 reads SGHAT; CDR2 reads FQNNGV. Trimming took off 1 base at V and 7 bases at J, with 8 bases between the two ends. This CDR3 comprises 14 residues. The DNA for the CDR3 is TGTGCCAGCAGCTTAGGAGTAACCAATTCACCCCTCCACTTT. It translates to CASSLGVTNSPLHF.

DNA of the CDR3: TGTGCCAGCAGCGTAACCGAGGGCGGGGAGCTGTTTTTT. This gives the protein CASSVTEGGELFF. This chain joins TRBV9 and TRBJ2-2; TRBD2 might be the D (5 bases). Looked up from germline, CDR1 is SGDLS and CDR2 is YYNGEE. Trimming took off 1 base at V and 7 bases at J, with 8 bases between the two ends. This CDR3 contains 13 residues.

A word on this clone: This CDR3 is also generated by other DNA sequences in the sample. The rearrangement joins TRBV5-4 to TRBJ1-2, with D possibly TRBD1 on 5 matching bases. CDR1 is SGHNT and CDR2 is YYREEE in the germline V gene (reference sequence). Between the trimmed V and J ends, which lost 0 bases and 0 bases, there was a span of 6 bases. The CDR3 has 14 amino acids. The CDR3: CASSLAGTNYGYTF. For the CDR3, the DNA is TGTGCCAGCAGCTTGGCAGGGACTAACTATGGCTACACCTTC.

The chain joins TRBV19 to TRBJ2-1, with 7 bases lining up with TRBD1. V was clipped by 7 bases and J by 3 bases; unmatched bases: 6. This CDR3 is 14 amino acids long. From germline, CDR1 is LNHDA and CDR2 SQIVND (reference sequence). The CDR3 nucleotides read TGTGCCAGTAAGGTGGGACAGAACTACAATGAGCAGTTCTTC. As protein: CASKVGQNYNEQFF.

The chain uses TRBV9 and TRBJ1-4; TRBD1 is a possible D gene (5 bases). This CDR3 contains 15 residues. Trimming removed 0 bases from V and 2 bases from J, with 8 bases in between. Germline loops: CDR1 SGDLS, CDR2 YYNGEE. Here the CDR3 DNA reads TGTGCCAGCAGCGTAGGAGGGACCACTAATGAAAAACTGTTTTTT. Protein: CASSVGGTTNEKLFF.

The V and J genes are TRBV7-8 and TRBJ2-7, with 9 bases lining up with TRBD1. The V and J ends lost 6 bases and 3 bases, in that order; junction bases with no gene match: 9. CDR3 length equals 15 residues. The germline V gene has CDR1 SGHVS and CDR2 FQNEAQ. CDR3 nucleotide sequence: TGTGCCAGCAGTTCATCCGGGACAGGGCTCTACGAGCAGTACTTC. Residues: CASSSSGTGLYEQYF.

This chain joins TRBV2 and TRBJ2-1, with 10 bases matching TRBD2. Germline V CDR1 and CDR2: SNHLY, FYNNEI. J was trimmed by 8 bases and V by 8 bases; bases with no gene match: 9. The length of the CDR3 is 14 residues. CDR3 sequence reads: CASQNSGGPHEQFF. CDR3 nucleotides: TGTGCCAGCCAAAATAGCGGGGGGCCCCATGAGCAGTTCTTC.

This clone was counted between two and nine times. The V gene is TRBV7-8, the J gene TRBJ1-6; 8 bases are a match to TRBD1. V lost 5 bases to trimming and J lost 10 bases; unmatched junction nucleotides: 10. Germline assignment: CDR1 SGHVS and CDR2 FQNEAQ. This CDR3 is 15 amino acids long. The CDR3 is CASSREGQGWSPLHF. CDR3 nucleotides: TGTGCCAGCAGCCGAGAAGGACAGGGATGGTCACCCCTCCACTTT.

CDR3 DNA: TGTGCCAGCAGTTACTCGTACAGGGAGGATGGCTACACCTTC. Residues: CASSYSYREDGYTF. The chain carries TRBV6-6 and TRBJ1-2, with TRBD1 as a possible D gene (6 bases). The CDR3 loop spans 14 amino acids. V lost 0 bases and J 6 bases, leaving 11 bases between the germline ends. Germline V CDR1 and CDR2: MNHNY, SVGAGI (reference sequence).

This chain uses TRBV5-8 with TRBJ2-7, with a tentative D call TRBD2 (7 bases). This CDR3 contains 14 residues. CDR1 is SGHTS and CDR2 is YDEGEE in the germline V gene. Trimming took 0 bases from V and 3 from J, leaving 10 bases between them. The CDR3 is CASSLGGGLYEQYF. For the CDR3, the DNA is TGTGCCAGCAGCTTGGGGGGGGGCCTCTACGAGCAGTACTTC.

This chain links TRBV19 with TRBJ1-5, with 8 bases identical to TRBD1. CDR3 size: 16 residues. Germline CDR1 LNHDA, CDR2 SQIVND (reference sequence). V was pared by 5 bases and J by 1 base, with 7 bases of the junction left unmatched. The DNA of the CDR3 is TGTGCCAGTAGTCTCGGACAGGGTAGGAGCAATCAGCCCCAGCATTTT. This translates into CASSLGQGRSNQPQHF.

The CDR3 coding sequence is TGTGCCAGCAGCCTGGGACAGGGGAGCTCCTACGAGCAGTACTTC. It specifies CASSLGQGSSYEQYF. The chain recombines TRBV7-6 with TRBJ2-7; 10 nucleotides agree with TRBD1. The V and J ends lost 5 bases and 0 bases, in that order; junction bases with no gene match: 4. This CDR3 is built from 15 residues. CDR1 and CDR2 from the germline V gene are SGHVS and FNYEAQ.

V usage is TRBV19 and J usage is TRBJ2-3; D is unclear. Germline V gene lookup returns CDR1 LNHDA and CDR2 SQIVND (reference sequence). V gave up 7 bases and J gave up 1 base, with 9 bases separating them. This CDR3 has 13 amino acids. The CDR3 DNA follows: TGTGCCAGTACCCAGGTTGGCACAGATACGCAGTATTTT. This sequence encodes CASTQVGTDTQYF.

The chain uses TRBV7-9 and TRBJ1-2, with D possibly matching TRBD1 (5 bases). This CDR3 has 19 residues. Germline lookup yields CDR1 SEHNR and CDR2 FQNEAQ (reference sequence). With 7 bases removed from V and 4 bases from J, the gap between germline ends came to 31 bases. In nucleotides, the CDR3 is TGTGCCAGCAAAGCTTGGGTCCTCCGGGACGCCTCTCGGCTCTATGGCTACACCTTC. It yields the protein CASKAWVLRDASRLYGYTF. Using reference TRBV7-9 and TRBJ1-2 for the parts outside the CDR3, the full variable domain is DTGVSQNPRHKITKRGQNVTFRCDPISEHNRLYWYRQTLGQGPEFLTYFQNEAQLEKSRLLSDRFSAERPKGSFSTLEIQRTEQGDSAMYLCASKAWVLRDASRLYGYTFGSGTRLTVV.

This clone turned up a few times. V is TRBV19 and J is TRBJ1-2, with D possibly being TRBD1 (5 bases). Trimming left V 7 bases short and J 1 base short, with 13 bases between. CDR1 and CDR2 (germline): LNHDA, SQIVND (reference sequence). CDR3 length: 14 amino acids. The CDR3: CASNLLGVNYGYTF. The CDR3 DNA follows: TGTGCCAGTAACCTATTGGGGGTTAACTATGGCTACACCTTC.

The chain has TRBV20-1 and TRBJ1-1; no clear D gene. Trimming shortened V by 3 bases and J by 0 bases, and 14 bases separated the two germline ends. CDR1 is DFQATT and CDR2 is SNEGSKA in the germline V gene (reference sequence). The CDR3 loop spans 15 amino acids. The CDR3 region is CSASVNGMMNTEAFF. DNA of the CDR3: TGCAGTGCTAGTGTAAATGGGATGATGAACACTGAAGCTTTCTTT.

This sequence joins TRBV19 and TRBJ1-4; D might be TRBD1 (6 bases). The germline V and J ends were trimmed by 3 bases and 8 bases, with 16 bases remaining between them. The CDR3 is made up of 15 amino acids. Germline assignment: CDR1 LNHDA and CDR2 SQIVND (reference sequence). The CDR3 region has the DNA TGTGCCAGTAGTATGGGCCTGGTCCAGGGGGAAAAACTGTTTTTT. It encodes CASSMGLVQGEKLFF.

The CDR3 region has the DNA TGTGCCAGCAGCTCCTCGGGGGGCGAGCAGTACTTC. Translation gives CASSSSGGEQYF. J is TRBJ2-7 and V is TRBV7-2; 7 bases match TRBD2. CDR3 length: 12 residues. V shed 4 bases, J shed 6 bases, and the junction held 3 bases outside the gene matches. CDR1 is SGHTA and CDR2 is FQGNSA in the germline V gene.

The chain joins TRBV6-6 to TRBJ1-6; TRBD1 is a possible D gene (5 bases). CDR1 is MNHNY, CDR2 SVGAGI, per germline (reference sequence). This CDR3 comprises 16 residues. V was trimmed by 5 bases and J by 0 bases, leaving 11 bases between them. DNA of the CDR3: TGTGCCAGCAGTAAACAGGATTTCTCCTATAATTCACCCCTCCACTTT. Translation gives CASSKQDFSYNSPLHF.

The V and J genes are TRBV7-2 and TRBJ2-5, with D possibly called TRBD1 or TRBD2 (6 bases each). Trimming pared 0 bases from V and 9 bases from J, leaving 14 bases between. Per the germline V gene, CDR1 is SGHTA and CDR2 is FQGNSA. The CDR3 is 14 residues long. Here the CDR3 DNA reads TGTGCCAGCAGCTTAGCGTGGGGGGCCTGGGCCCAGTACTTC. As protein: CASSLAWGAWAQYF.

The chain is built from TRBV10-3 and TRBJ2-3, with 10 bases lining up with TRBD1. The germline CDR1 and CDR2 sequences are ENHRY and SYGVKD. Trimming removed 5 bases from V and 1 base from J; junction bases left unmatched: 9. This CDR3 region has 17 residues. The CDR3: CAISRTTGTGGTDTQYF. Written as DNA, the CDR3 is TGTGCCATCAGTCGAACTACCGGGACAGGGGGCACAGATACGCAGTATTTT.

The chain combines TRBV12-3 or TRBV12-4 with TRBJ1-2; 9 nucleotides line up with TRBD1. The CDR3 consists of 13 residues. The trim removed 4 bases at V and 8 bases at J, leaving 5 bases unmatched. The CDR3 DNA follows: TGTGCCAGCAGTTCACAGGGGGCGCGGGGCTACACCTTC. This translates into CASSSQGARGYTF.

This chain connects TRBV11-2 to TRBJ2-1, with D possibly being TRBD1 (5 bases). Germline V CDR1 and CDR2: SGHAT, FQNNGV. The V and J ends lost 1 base and 2 bases respectively, with 9 bases between them. This CDR3 has 15 amino acids. The CDR3 region has the DNA TGTGCCAGCAGCTTAGCGGACAACCCCTACAATGAGCAGTTCTTC. Protein: CASSLADNPYNEQFF. Looking up the rest from reference TRBV11-2 and TRBJ2-1 gives the full variable domain: EAGVAQSPRYKIIEKRQSVAFWCNPISGHATLYWYQQILGQGPKLLIQFQNNGVVDDSQLPKDRFSAERLKGVDSTLKIQPAKLEDSAVYLCASSLADNPYNEQFFGPGTRLTVL.